The source of this T cell receptor (beta chain) is a study of CD8+ T cells in alopecia areata. Study-level information: Patients took tofacitinib for 6 to 18 months, followed by 6 drug-free months.

Once RNA had been extracted, it was reverse transcribed into cDNA to act as the sequencing template. Produced via immunoSEQ multiplex PCR; TCRdb's table is partial and in-frame only. The sample has around 270,000 clones, 58% seen once; the top ten hold approximately 1.7%. The CDR3 spans 17 residues. The junction had 9 bases not matched to a gene; V was cut back by 0 bases and J by 1 base. In germline, CDR1 is SGHNT, CDR2 YYREEE (reference sequence). Treatment here: oral pan-JAK inhibitor, 5-10 mg twice daily. The chain combines TRBV5-4 with TRBJ2-5; 7 bases agree with TRBD2. The sequence was obtained from a human donor with alopecia areata. This specimen was CD4+ T cells sorted from blood, taken at week 24, from a patient treated with tofacitinib. DNA for the CDR3: TGTGCCAGCAGCTTGGATTCGTCGGGGGGTACCCAAGAGACCCAGTACTTC. This encodes CASSLDSSGGTQETQYF.